The 27 T cell receptor beta chains listed next were all sequenced from one sample in a study of control samples from healthy donors and cancer patients (dated by TCRdb to 2020 to 2021). Library construction relied on the immunoSEQ multiplex PCR assay. TCRdb retrieved this table from immuneACCESS and kept in-frame rearrangements only. Not all clones are present; in checked studies, unresolved V genes account for under half, and no reason is known for the remainder. Present in this sample are about 76,000 clones, roughly nine tenths of which were seen just once. 9.5% of the sample comes from the top ten. The sequencing input was PBMCs. Every receptor here comes from a woman in her forties or fifties with colorectal cancer.

The rearrangement joins TRBV7-2 to TRBJ1-3; weak D call: TRBD1 (5 bases). Trimming removed 3 bases from V and 0 bases from J, with 9 bases in between. Germline V gene lookup returns CDR1 SGHTA and CDR2 FQGNSA. The CDR3 totals 15 residues. This chain's CDR3 is CASSFFQGSGNTIYF. CDR3 bases: TGTGCCAGCAGCTTCTTCCAGGGCTCTGGAAACACCATATATTTT.

The chain combines TRBV18 with TRBJ1-2, with 9 bases identical to TRBD1. The CDR3 runs 13 residues. With 5 bases clipped from V and 6 bases from J, the junction kept 4 bases outside the gene matches. Looked up from germline, CDR1 is KGHSH and CDR2 is LQKENI. The CDR3 reads CASSGQGLDGYTF. DNA of the CDR3: TGTGCCAGCTCAGGACAGGGGTTGGATGGCTACACCTTC.

This rearrangement joins TRBV4-3 to TRBJ1-2; 9 positions match TRBD1. Looked up from germline, CDR1 is LGHNA and CDR2 is YSLEER. The CDR3 runs 16 residues. With 0 bases clipped from V and 6 bases from J, the junction kept 8 bases outside the gene matches. The chain's CDR3 is CASSQDWGQGVHGYTF. The CDR3 nucleotides read TGCGCCAGCAGCCAAGATTGGGGACAGGGAGTCCATGGCTACACCTTC.

The table lists this clone with a count of one. This rearrangement joins TRBV24-1 to TRBJ2-7; possibly TRBD1 or TRBD2 for D (5 bases each). The V and J ends lost 0 bases and 6 bases respectively, with 5 bases between them. From germline, CDR1 is KGHDR and CDR2 SFDVKD. This CDR3 spans 12 amino acids. For the CDR3, the DNA is TGTGCCACCAGTGATTTGGGGGGCGAGCAGTACGTC. Translated, it gives CATSDLGGEQYV.

This chain links TRBV7-2 with TRBJ1-5; 10 bases are a match to TRBD1. The CDR3 length is 14 residues. After removal of 7 bases from V and 5 bases from J, the junction contained 5 bases not matched to a gene. Germline V CDR1 and CDR2: SGHTA, FQGNSA. For the CDR3, the DNA is TGTGCCAGCACCTCCGGGACAGGGGATCAGCCCCAGCATTTT. This codes for CASTSGTGDQPQHF.

The chain has TRBV18 and TRBJ2-3, with D possibly TRBD2 on 6 matching bases. This CDR3 comprises 17 residues. In germline, CDR1 is KGHSH, CDR2 LQKENI. V lost 2 bases, J lost 2 bases, and 17 bases lay in between. The CDR3 nucleotides are TGTGCCAGCTCACCAGTCAGGACTACCAACCCCACAGATACGCAGTATTTT. This sequence encodes CASSPVRTTNPTDTQYF.

The rearrangement uses TRBV12-3 or TRBV12-4 and TRBJ1-2; no firm D call. Trimming pared 2 bases from V and 5 bases from J, leaving 9 bases between. This CDR3 contains 13 residues. The CDR3 DNA reads as TGTGCCAGCAGTTTATACAGTGCTTATGGCTACACCTTC. Protein sequence: CASSLYSAYGYTF.

This clone was observed a few times. This sample also contains other DNA sequences that code for the same CDR3. V and J are TRBV7-3 and TRBJ2-3, with 8 bases matching TRBD2. The V gene end was trimmed by 3 bases and the J gene end by 2 bases; junction bases not matched to a gene: 4. This CDR3 has 15 residues. CDR1 and CDR2 from the germline V gene are SGHTA and FQGTGA. This CDR3 reads CASSFAGGSTDTQYF. The CDR3 coding sequence is TGTGCCAGCAGCTTCGCGGGGGGCTCCACAGATACGCAGTATTTT.

This chain links TRBV5-1 with TRBJ2-5; 11 bases align to TRBD2. The CDR3 sequence is 15 residues long. Germline assignment: CDR1 SGHRS and CDR2 YFSETQ. Trimming removed 5 bases from V and 2 bases from J; junction bases left unmatched: 5. Here the CDR3 DNA reads TGCGCCAGCAGTATACTAGCGGGGGTACAAGAGACCCAGTACTTC. This sequence encodes CASSILAGVQETQYF.

V and J are TRBV9 and TRBJ1-1; 8 nucleotides agree with TRBD1. V lost 1 base and J lost 3; bases outside the gene matches: 14. The CDR3 contains 18 residues. In germline, CDR1 is SGDLS, CDR2 YYNGEE. The CDR3 sequence: CASSVPPPGQETDTEAFF. The CDR3 nucleotides are TGTGCCAGCAGCGTACCACCCCCGGGACAGGAGACCGACACTGAAGCTTTCTTT.

The chain carries TRBV10-1 and TRBJ1-2, with a weak D call TRBD1 (6 bases). The CDR3 has 13 amino acids. Trimming stripped 3 bases from V and 7 bases from J, with 12 bases between. CDR1 WNHNN and CDR2 SYGVQD come from the germline V gene (reference sequence). For the CDR3, the DNA is TGCGCCAGCAGTGATGGGACATCCCTTGGCTACACCTTC. It is translated as CASSDGTSLGYTF.

The V and J genes are TRBV12-3 or TRBV12-4 and TRBJ1-3; TRBD1 is a possible D gene (5 bases). The CDR3 sequence is 12 residues long. Trimming pared 5 bases from V and 5 bases from J, leaving 7 bases between. The chain's CDR3 is CASSNRRNTIYF. DNA for the CDR3: TGTGCCAGCAGTAACAGGAGAAACACCATATATTTT.

The chain recombines TRBV5-1 with TRBJ2-1; D might be TRBD2 (5 bases). The CDR3 length is 15 residues. CDR1 is SGHRS, CDR2 YFSETQ, per germline. Between the trimmed V and J ends, which lost 5 bases and 2 bases, there was a span of 14 bases. The CDR3 DNA reads TGCGCCAGCAGTTCGGACTTAGCCGCCTACAATGAGCAGTTCTTC. It translates to CASSSDLAAYNEQFF.

This rearrangement joins TRBV6-2 or TRBV6-3 to TRBJ2-5; a possible D gene is TRBD1 (6 bases). With 3 bases removed from V and 0 bases from J, the gap between germline ends came to 20 bases. The CDR3 has 18 residues. Germline CDR1 reads MNHEY; CDR2 reads SVGEGT. CDR3 amino acids: CASSYPAQGKSDQETQYF. The CDR3 region has the DNA TGTGCCAGCAGTTATCCCGCACAGGGCAAGTCGGACCAAGAGACCCAGTACTTC.

This clone was recorded once. The chain combines TRBV7-8 with TRBJ1-1; tentatively, D is TRBD1 (5 bases). Looked up from germline, CDR1 is SGHVS and CDR2 is FQNEAQ. The CDR3 runs to 13 residues. V was trimmed by 5 bases and J by 3 bases, leaving 10 bases between them. The CDR3 nucleotides are TGTGCCAGCAGCAAAGGCAGGGACACTGAAGCTTTCTTT. The encoded protein is CASSKGRDTEAFF.

This chain connects TRBV2 to TRBJ2-5; no clear D. V was shortened by 5 bases and J by 0 bases, with 7 bases between the two germline ends. The CDR3 has 13 residues. CDR1 SNHLY and CDR2 FYNNEI come from the germline V gene. The CDR3: CASSLGYQETQYF. CDR3 DNA sequence: TGTGCCAGCAGTTTGGGGTACCAAGAGACCCAGTACTTC.

Sample share makes this clone medium-sized (0.01 to 0.1%). The chain carries TRBV7-2 and TRBJ2-7; D might be TRBD2 (6 bases). Germline assignment: CDR1 SGHTA and CDR2 FQGNSA. The CDR3 sequence is 15 residues long. V lost 1 base, J lost 2 bases, and 12 bases lay in between. CDR3 sequence (DNA): TGTGCCAGCAGCTTAGGGGTCGGGAGTCCCTACGAGCAGTACGTC. As protein: CASSLGVGSPYEQYV.

V gene TRBV6-2 or TRBV6-3 combines with J gene TRBJ1-1; D is unresolved. This CDR3 contains 14 residues. Trimming cost V 4 bases and J 5 bases, with 14 bases left between them. Germline-derived CDR1 and CDR2 are MNHEY and SVGEGT. For the CDR3, the DNA is TGTGCCAGCAGTTCTCCCGGGAGGCAAACTGAAGCTTTCTTT. This encodes CASSSPGRQTEAFF.

This CDR3 reads CASRTAGEGETQYF. DNA for the CDR3: TGTGCCAGCAGAACCGCGGGTGAGGGGGAGACCCAGTACTTC. The chain couples TRBV7-2 to TRBJ2-5; D could derive from TRBD1 or TRBD2 (5 bases each). From germline, CDR1 is SGHTA and CDR2 FQGNSA. The CDR3 sequence is 14 residues long. Trimming took off 6 bases at V and 5 bases at J, with 16 bases between the two ends.

This clone was seen only once. The J gene is TRBJ1-6, the V gene TRBV9; D not certain. The CDR3 spans 15 residues. V dropped 0 bases and J dropped 6 bases, with 10 bases sitting between them. Looked up from germline, CDR1 is SGDLS and CDR2 is YYNGEE. The chain's CDR3 is CASSVDGHSNSPLHF. Here the CDR3 DNA reads TGTGCCAGCAGCGTAGATGGGCATAGTAATTCACCCCTCCACTTT. The whole variable domain, filled in from reference TRBV9 and TRBJ1-6, reads DSGVTQTPKHLITATGQRVTLRCSPRSGDLSVYWYQQSLDQGLQFLIQYYNGEERAKGNILERFSAQQFPDLHSELNLSSLELGDSALYFCASSVDGHSNSPLHFGNGTRLTVT.

This rearrangement joins TRBV6-1 to TRBJ1-2; no clear D. The CDR3 runs 14 residues. The germline V and J ends were trimmed by 0 bases and 4 bases, with 9 bases remaining between them. Germline-derived CDR1 and CDR2 are MNHNS and SASEGT. The CDR3: CASSEARTVYGYTF. The CDR3, as DNA: TGTGCCAGCAGTGAAGCCCGCACAGTCTATGGCTACACCTTC.

The chain couples TRBV5-8 to TRBJ1-5, with no clear D. CDR1 and CDR2 (germline): SGHTS, YDEGEE. The CDR3 totals 13 residues. Between the trimmed V and J ends, which lost 0 bases and 7 bases, there was a span of 8 bases. The CDR3 protein is CASSLGTKQPQHF. CDR3 DNA sequence: TGTGCCAGCAGCTTGGGGACTAAACAGCCCCAGCATTTT. The full variable domain, with the rest looked up from reference TRBV5-8 and TRBJ1-5, is EAGVTQSPTHLIKTRGQQATLRCSPISGHTSVYWYQQALGLGLQFLLWYDEGEERNRGNFPPRFSGRQFPNYSSELNVNALELEDSALYLCASSLGTKQPQHFGDGTRLSIL.

The chain is built from TRBV5-8 and TRBJ2-5; TRBD2 might be the D (6 bases). The germline V gene has CDR1 SGHTS and CDR2 YDEGEE. V lost 4 bases, J lost 3 bases, and 19 bases lay in between. CDR3 length: 16 residues. In DNA form, the CDR3 reads TGTGCCAGCAGCGGCGGGGAGACACCCCTAAAAGAGACCCAGTACTTC. This encodes CASSGGETPLKETQYF.

This chain uses TRBV12-3 or TRBV12-4 with TRBJ1-1; D ambiguous. V gave up 3 bases and J gave up 2 bases, with 4 bases separating them. The CDR3 spans 12 residues. The CDR3 loop reads CASSFANTEAFF. CDR3 DNA sequence: TGTGCCAGCAGTTTCGCAAACACTGAAGCTTTCTTT.

The gene calls are TRBV5-1 and TRBJ1-5; no firm D call. Between the trimmed V and J ends, which lost 0 bases and 3 bases, there was a span of 4 bases. The CDR3 extends over 13 amino acids. Per germline, CDR1 SGHRS and CDR2 YFSETQ. The CDR3 here is CASSLDLNQPQHF. As DNA, the CDR3 is TGCGCCAGCAGCTTGGACCTCAATCAGCCCCAGCATTTT.

This rearrangement joins TRBV30 to TRBJ1-1; tentative D call: TRBD1 (5 bases). The CDR3 has 14 residues. Germline loops: CDR1 GTSNPN, CDR2 SVGIG (reference sequence). V was cut by 8 bases and J by 0 bases, with 16 bases left in between. In nucleotides, the CDR3 is TGTGCCGGGGGAAAGGGCAGGCTGAACACTGAAGCTTTCTTT. It specifies CAGGKGRLNTEAFF.

The gene calls are TRBV28 and TRBJ1-5; no reliable D call. The V gene's germline CDR1 is MDHEN and CDR2 SYDVKM. V was shortened by 6 bases and J by 0 bases, with 12 bases between the two germline ends. This CDR3 has 15 residues. The DNA of the CDR3 is TGTGCCAGCAGCCCAGAGTATTATAGCAATCAGCCCCAGCATTTT. Encoded protein: CASSPEYYSNQPQHF.